Sequencing of this T cell receptor beta chain was carried out in a study of T cell repertoires in cytomegalovirus infection. Turning to this clonotype: Its target is unknown. Sequence at one end of the junction differs from germline and may be a read error.

Via MiXCR, TCRdb re-called the reads, giving one row per CDR3 protein. Of about 70,000 distinct CDR3 sequences listed, roughly 20% are singletons. The CDR3 has 15 residues. Germline V gives CDR1 SGHKS, CDR2 YYEKEE (reference sequence). The gene calls are TRBV5-5 and TRBJ1-1; D gene unclear. The source of this sequence is a human donor in good health (CMV status not recorded). Some clones in this sample may be carry-over from other donors' samples. The input for sequencing was CD8+ T cells from cultured PBMCs, taken from culture after CMV antigen stimulation. CDR3 sequence (DNA): TGTGTCAGCAGCTGGACCCTAAGGATGAACACTGAAGCTTTCTTT. Translation gives CVSSWTLRMNTEAFF. Together with reference TRBV5-5 and TRBJ1-1, the CDR3 gives the full variable domain: DAGVTQSPTHLIKTRGQQVTLRCSPISGHKSVSWYQQVLGQGPQFIFQYYEKEERGRGNFPDRFSARQFPNYSSELNVNALLLGDSALYLCVSSWTLRMNTEAFFGQGTRLTVV.